The T cell receptor (beta chain) under discussion was sequenced for a study of control samples from healthy donors and cancer patients. This CDR3 contains 12 residues. Germline-derived CDR1 and CDR2 are MNHEY and SVGAGI. With 5 bases removed from V and 1 base from J, the gap between germline ends came to 2 bases. Measured with immunoSEQ multiplex PCR; TCRdb has only the in-frame clones, and not every one. The table shows about 130,000 clones, with around nine tenths occurring only once. As regards this clone: The same CDR3 is also encoded by other DNA sequences in this sample.

V gene TRBV6-5 combines with J gene TRBJ2-2; D unclear. The specimen sequenced was blood. This TCR was recovered from a man aged 18 to 29 in good health. CDR3 loop: CASSRNTGELFF. In nucleotides, the CDR3 is TGTGCCAGCAGTCGGAACACCGGGGAGCTGTTTTTT.